The entry below gives a single TCR beta chain sequence along with its context. Antigen unknown. Unexposed donor CD4+ T cells date from about 2010-2018, before the COVID-19 pandemic. The cells were cultured for about ten days before CD4+ T cells were isolated. CDR3 length: 12 residues. The germline CDR1 and CDR2 sequences are MNHEY and SMNVEV (reference sequence). The germline V and J ends were trimmed by 4 bases and 6 bases, with 8 bases remaining between them. This entry is derived from a study of CD4 T cells in relation to SARS-CoV-2 and coronaviruses. Study-wide background: No peptide or an HIV-1 Nef peptide pool served as negative control.

The method was immunoSEQ multiplex PCR; TCRdb's version includes in-frame clones alone and lacks a portion of them. This sample carries approximately 30,000 clones, about 70% of them seen once, and the ten largest clones take around a quarter. Sequenced input: CD4+ T cells from PBMCs, cultured in vitro. V and J are TRBV27 and TRBJ2-3; D ambiguous. The sequence was collected from a human donor in good health. The CDR3 DNA follows: TGTGCCAGCAGTTATTCCGGCGATACGCAGTATTTT. Translating gives CASSYSGDTQYF.